This record concerns one TCR beta chain sequence. Its specificity is not known. Researchers used the Oncomine TCR Beta short-read assay to sequence DNA from cultured CD4+ T cells. TCRdb re-derived calls from the PCR reads in MiXCR, one entry per CDR3 protein. The sample has 10,000 to 15,000 distinct CDR3 sequences, about two thirds seen once. The data were taken from a study of vaccination and CD4 T cells after COVID-19. Treatment defined: approximately 11-day PBMC culture with coronavirus spike peptide pools or control peptides (ViraFEST assay). Researchers reported culturing approximately 2 million PBMCs per well with approximately 10 IU/ml IL-2 and 10 ug/ml peptide pools. Study-wide results and limits: Spike mono-reactivity applied to 304 of 307 vaccine-specific clones detected in convalescent patients.

The CDR3 extends over 15 amino acids. Germline V lookup: CDR1 MNHEY, CDR2 SVGEGT. V gave up 4 bases and J gave up 3 bases, with 13 bases separating them. Specimen: CD4+ T cells from blood, cultured in vitro. The J gene is TRBJ2-4, the V gene TRBV6-2 or TRBV6-3; no clear D gene. This sequence was found in a human donor who had recovered from COVID-19. The CDR3 loop reads CASSSIVAVKNIQYF. The CDR3 DNA reads TGTGCCAGCAGTTCCATTGTGGCTGTCAAAAACATTCAGTACTTC.